Included here is one T cell receptor (beta chain) sequence, with context. Germline V lookup: CDR1 SGHTA, CDR2 FQGNSA. Trimming cost V 5 bases and J 1 base, with 17 bases left between them. This CDR3 is 16 amino acids long. TCRdb passed the 5' RACE reads through MiXCR, listing each CDR3 protein once. The repertoire holds some 44,000 distinct CDR3 sequences, roughly 31% seen once, with just over 4% in the top ten. The chain recombines TRBV7-2 with TRBJ1-1; D remains ambiguous. This sequence originates from a female donor with breast cancer. Sequencing input: tumor-infiltrating memory CD4+ T cells sorted from the breast tumor. Subset described: memory CD4+ T cells, CD4+CD45RO+CD25-. CDR3: CASSPRRGAGNTEAFF. CDR3 coding DNA: TGTGCCAGCAGCCCGAGACGCGGCGCGGGGAACACTGAAGCTTTCTTT.